The 18 T cell receptor beta chains reported below all come from one sample, sequenced in a study of tissue T cells after allogeneic stem cell transplantation. Assay: immunoSEQ multiplex PCR; the TCRdb copy retains only in-frame clones and omits some. The sample consists of under 25,000 clones, 55% to 80% of them appearing once. The material sequenced was spleen. All receptors come from a female BALB/c mouse in good health. Strain haplotype (MHC): H2-d.

With respect to this clone: Mouse gene names and germline throughout. The CDR3 is cut off 1 residue early in the read; its end comes from the germline J gene. J is TRBJ1-6 and V is TRBV19; D gene uncertain. TRBJ1-6 is an ORF for which the function is uncertain. The CDR3 is made up of 15 amino acids. Germline V CDR1 and CDR2: FNHDT, SITEND (reference sequence). Deletions cut 3 bases from V and 0 bases from J, with 7 bases between. Here the CDR3 reads CASSKTNSYNSPLYF. CDR3 bases read: TGTGCCAGCAGTAAGACAAATTCCTATAATTCGCCCCTCTAC.

This clone occurred once. All gene names here are mouse names. Sequencing ends 1 residue short of the CDR3 end; the germline J gene provides the rest. The chain has TRBV31 and TRBJ1-1; TRBD1 aligns across 8 bases. This CDR3 spans 16 amino acids. J lost 1 base, V lost 1 base, and 8 bases had no gene match. Germline CDR1 and CDR2: GKSSPN and SITVG. Partial CDR3 DNA: TGTGCCTGGAGTCCCCGGACAGGGAGGAGAAACACAGAAGTCTTC. Protein: CAWSPRTGRRNTEVF. The CDR3 reads in full as CAWSPRTGRRNTEVFF.

Remarks on this clone: Gene labels here are mouse ones. CDR3 DNA, as far as it was read: TGTGCCAGCGGTGGACCCGGGACTGGGGAGGGGGAACAGTAC. Its translation: CASGGPGTGEGEQY. The whole CDR3 protein is CASGGPGTGEGEQYF. The J gene is TRBJ2-7, the V gene TRBV13-2, with TRBD2 matching 10 bases. The CDR3 end is not reached by the read, which stops 1 residue before it; the germline J gene fills it in. The germline CDR1 and CDR2 sequences are NNHNN and SYGAGS (reference sequence). This CDR3 region has 15 residues. Unmatched junction bases numbered 10, after V lost 3 bases and J lost 7 bases.

This clone was counted between two and nine times. Germline and genes here are mouse. Read data end 1 residue before the CDR3 end; the end is taken from the germline J gene. The rearrangement links TRBV13-1 to TRBJ2-7; D uncertain. The CDR3 is 15 residues long. Trimming stripped 0 bases from V and 0 bases from J, with 10 bases between. Germline V gene lookup returns CDR1 NSHNY and CDR2 SYGAGN. CDR3 protein: CASSDAGSPSYEQYF. The CDR3 DNA, read in part, is TGTGCCAGCAGTGATGCAGGTTCACCCTCCTATGAACAGTAC.

With respect to this clone: Gene names are mouse gene names. The read falls 1 residue short of the CDR3 end, and the missing part is taken from the germline J gene. The J gene is TRBJ2-4, the V gene TRBV5, with 9 bases that match TRBD1. This CDR3 has 13 residues. Per germline, CDR1 LGHNA and CDR2 YNLKQL (reference sequence). V dropped 4 bases and J dropped 6; count of bases not matched to a gene: 2. This chain's CDR3 is CASSRDRANTLYF. CDR3 DNA (partial): TGTGCCAGCAGCCGGGACAGGGCGAACACCTTGTAC.

With regard to this clone: Gene names denote mouse genes. The CDR3 end lies 1 residue beyond the end of the read and is filled in from the germline J gene. This chain uses TRBV13-2 with TRBJ2-4; the D is unclear. The CDR3 spans 12 residues. V was shortened by 0 bases and J by 3 bases, with 2 bases between the two germline ends. Germline V gives CDR1 NNHNN, CDR2 SYGAGS (reference sequence). The CDR3 is CASGDAQNTLYF. Partial CDR3 DNA: TGTGCCAGCGGTGATGCCCAAAACACCTTGTAC.

In its sample, this clone was seen once. The gene names here belong to mouse. The missing CDR3 end, 1 residue past where the read stops, is filled in from the germline J gene. This chain uses TRBV5 with TRBJ2-5, with TRBD2 identical over 8 bases. V was pared by 2 bases and J by 3 bases, with 1 base of the junction left unmatched. The germline V gene encodes CDR1 LGHNA and CDR2 YNLKQL (reference sequence). This CDR3 comprises 14 residues. The DNA read from the CDR3 is TGTGCCAGCAGCCAAAACTGGGGGCAAGACACCCAGTAC. This encodes CASSQNWGQDTQY. The entire CDR3 reads CASSQNWGQDTQYF.

Of note for this clone: Mouse germline and gene names are used. The observed sequence ends 1 residue before the CDR3 terminus, with the missing tail filled in from the germline J gene. This chain uses TRBV19 with TRBJ2-1; TRBD2 aligns across 8 bases. Per the germline V gene, CDR1 is FNHDT and CDR2 is SITEND (reference sequence). V lost 4 bases, J lost 1 base, and 4 bases stayed unmatched. The CDR3 has 15 residues. This chain's CDR3 is CASSPYWGNYAEQFF. CDR3 DNA, as far as it was read: TGTGCCAGCAGTCCCTACTGGGGGAACTATGCTGAGCAGTTC.

Comments on this clone: Gene names denote mouse genes. The CDR3 bases that were read are TGTGCCAGCAGCAAGACCCTCGGGGGGGACAACCAGGCTCCGCTT. Translating gives CASSKTLGGDNQAPL. The CDR3 in full is CASSKTLGGDNQAPLF. The J gene is TRBJ1-5, the V gene TRBV2, with a possible D match to TRBD1 (5 bases). The observed sequence ends 1 residue before the CDR3 terminus, with the missing tail filled in from the germline J gene. Looked up from germline, CDR1 is LGHNA and CDR2 is YSYQKL. This CDR3 is built from 16 residues. Between the trimmed V and J ends, which lost 5 bases and 2 bases, there was a span of 16 bases.

This clone was recorded only once. Gene names denote mouse genes. The CDR3 end falls 1 residue outside the read, so it is completed with the germline J gene. V and J are TRBV2 and TRBJ1-1; D uncertain. CDR3 length: 14 residues. Germline CDR1 reads LGHNA; CDR2 reads YSYQKL. V lost 0 bases and J lost 0, with 5 bases in between. The sequenced part of the CDR3 DNA is TGTGCCAGCAGCCAAGATCCAGCAAACACAGAAGTCTTC. This translates into CASSQDPANTEVF. The entire CDR3 sequence reads CASSQDPANTEVFF.

Concerning this clone itself: The listed genes are named as in mouse. The CDR3 is cut off 1 residue early in the read; its end comes from the germline J gene. This chain connects TRBV13-1 to TRBJ2-7, with a possible D match to TRBD2 (6 bases). Germline-derived CDR1 and CDR2 are NSHNY and SYGAGN. This CDR3 is 18 amino acids long. The ends were cut back, 1 base at V and 0 bases at J, with 20 bases in the middle. CDR3 loop: CASSDTPHQGLSSYEQYF. CDR3 bases read: TGTGCCAGCAGTGATACCCCTCATCAGGGACTTAGCTCCTATGAACAGTAC.

Comment on this clone: Gene names refer to mouse genes. The read terminates 1 residue before the CDR3 end, so the remaining end is supplied by the germline J gene. The chain is built from TRBV15 and TRBJ1-1; possibly TRBD1 for D (6 bases). The CDR3 totals 11 residues. The germline V gene has CDR1 SGHND and CDR2 FRSKSL. CDR3 DNA (partial): TGTGCAGGGGACATAAACACAGAAGTCTTC. It yields the protein CAGDINTEVF. The CDR3 in its entirety is CAGDINTEVFF.

As to this clone: Gene names and germline refer to mouse. The CDR3 DNA, read in part, is TGTGCCAGCAGTCTCGACAGGGTTGCAGAAACGCTGTAT. Protein product: CASSLDRVAETLY. The whole CDR3 is CASSLDRVAETLYF. V is TRBV3 and J is TRBJ2-3, with 7 bases aligning to TRBD1. The CDR3 goes on 1 residue after the read ends, and that part is filled in from the germline J gene. Germline V CDR1 and CDR2: SNHLY, FYNGKV (reference sequence). V lost 6 bases and J lost 2; bases outside the gene matches: 5. This CDR3 has 14 amino acids.

With regard to this clone: Gene names are mouse gene names. The read is 1 residue too short to cover the CDR3 end, so that end is filled in from the germline J gene. This sequence joins TRBV13-2 and TRBJ1-4; 7 bases agree with TRBD1. CDR1 is NNHNN, CDR2 SYGAGS, per germline (reference sequence). The ends lost 0 bases at V and 4 bases at J; junction bases unmatched: 0. This CDR3 has 14 amino acids. CDR3 DNA (partial): TGTGCCAGCGGTGATGGACAGGGCAACGAAAGATTATTT. Translation: CASGDGQGNERLF. The whole CDR3 sequence is CASGDGQGNERLFF.

For this clone: Mouse names are used for the genes. The CDR3 goes on 1 residue after the read ends, and that part is filled in from the germline J gene. The V gene is TRBV13-3, the J gene TRBJ2-5; 10 bases are shared with TRBD2. CDR1 NNHDY and CDR2 SYVADS come from the germline V gene. V was clipped by 2 bases and J by 4 bases; unmatched bases: 4. The CDR3 extends over 15 amino acids. The CDR3 sequence is CASSDWGGVEDTQYF. CDR3 bases read: TGTGCCAGCAGTGACTGGGGGGGCGTTGAAGACACCCAGTAC.

In regard to this clone: The gene symbols are mouse symbols. The sequence runs out 1 residue before the end of the CDR3; the remainder is reconstructed from the germline J gene. The rearrangement uses TRBV4 and TRBJ1-5; TRBD1 might be the D (6 bases). The V and J ends lost 5 bases and 4 bases respectively, with 12 bases between them. CDR1 is LGHDT, CDR2 YNNKQL, per germline (reference sequence). The CDR3 extends over 14 amino acids. The DNA read from the CDR3 is TGTGCCAGCAGCAACCGGGACAAAAACCAGGCTCCGCTT. Translating it yields CASSNRDKNQAPL. The full CDR3 reads CASSNRDKNQAPLF. Variable domain in full (rest from reference TRBV4 and TRBJ1-5): ETAVFQTPNYHVTQVGNEVSFNCKQTLGHDTMYWYKQDSKKLLKIMFSYNNKQLIVNETVPRRFSPQSSDKAHLNLRIKSVEPEDSAVYLCASSNRDKNQAPLFGEGTRLSVL.

A word on this clone: The genes are named according to mouse. Sequencing ends 1 residue short of the CDR3 end; the germline J gene provides the rest. The chain combines TRBV19 with TRBJ2-4; D is undetermined. Germline values: CDR1 FNHDT, CDR2 SITEND (reference sequence). V was cut by 2 bases and J by 2 bases, with 0 bases left in between. This CDR3 has 11 amino acids. The CDR3 protein is CASSIQNTLYF. CDR3 DNA (partial): TGTGCCAGCAGTATTCAAAACACCTTGTAC.

Details on this clone: Any gene name here is a mouse gene name. The CDR3 end lies 1 residue beyond the end of the read and is filled in from the germline J gene. The J gene is TRBJ2-7, the V gene TRBV1; D might be TRBD2 (5 bases). CDR3 length: 13 amino acids. From germline, CDR1 is NSQYPW and CDR2 LRSPGD (reference sequence). The V and J ends lost 3 bases and 0 bases respectively, with 6 bases between them. The covered CDR3 bases are TGCACCTGCAGTGCTGGGGACTCCTATGAACAGTAC. Its protein product is CTCSAGDSYEQY. The entire CDR3 is CTCSAGDSYEQYF.